Described below is a single T cell receptor beta chain sequence and its context. These data originate in a study of blood T cell repertoires in COVID-19. TCRdb's table, derived via immunoSEQ multiplex PCR, lists solely in-frame clones and lacks some. The profile shows under 200,000 clones, roughly 80% of them singletons. V lost 6 bases, J lost 6 bases, and 18 bases lay in between. Germline CDR1 and CDR2: SGHTA and FQGNSA. The length of the CDR3 is 15 residues. This TCR was recovered from a woman between 55 and 75 years old with acute COVID-19. The source material was PBMCs or T cells enriched from blood (not recorded which). The chain carries TRBV7-2 and TRBJ1-5; maybe TRBD1 (6 bases). The chain's CDR3 is CASSSSGESGQPQHF. As DNA, the CDR3 is TGTGCCAGCAGTTCCTCAGGGGAGTCAGGTCAGCCCCAGCATTTT.